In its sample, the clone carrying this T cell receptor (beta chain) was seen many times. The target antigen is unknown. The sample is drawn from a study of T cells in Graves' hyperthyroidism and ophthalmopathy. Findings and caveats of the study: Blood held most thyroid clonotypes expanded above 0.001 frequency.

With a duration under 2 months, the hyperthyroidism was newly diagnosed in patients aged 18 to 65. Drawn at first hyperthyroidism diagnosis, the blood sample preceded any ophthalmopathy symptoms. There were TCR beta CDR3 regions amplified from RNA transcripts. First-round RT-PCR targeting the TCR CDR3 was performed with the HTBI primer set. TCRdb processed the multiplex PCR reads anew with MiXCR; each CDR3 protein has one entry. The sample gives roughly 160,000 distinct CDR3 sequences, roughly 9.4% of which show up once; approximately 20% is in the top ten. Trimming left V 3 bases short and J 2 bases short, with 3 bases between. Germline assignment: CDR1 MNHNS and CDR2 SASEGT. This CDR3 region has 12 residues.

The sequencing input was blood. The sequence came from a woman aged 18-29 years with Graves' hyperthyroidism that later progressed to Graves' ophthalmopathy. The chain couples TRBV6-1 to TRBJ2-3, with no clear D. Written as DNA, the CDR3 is TGTGCCAGCAGTGACTTCACAGATACGCAGTATTTT. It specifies CASSDFTDTQYF.